This record concerns one T cell receptor (beta chain) sequence. This clone was detected only a few times. No cognate antigen has been identified for it. Base qualities were left out, and no much larger clone turns up one base away. Each donor gave one peripheral blood draw, approximately 110 mL on average, collected into heparinised tubes. A BD FACSAria II and a panel including CD45RO, CCR7, CD25, CD127, CD95 and CD27 were used to sort naive, central memory, regulatory and stem cell-like memory CD4+ T cells. All sorted populations exceeded 95% purity. PBMCs were isolated right away by Lymphoprep density gradient centrifugation and were stained directly, without culture. To minimize batch effects, samples were stained and sorted in pairs, one healthy donor with one patient per experiment. From a lookup of the germline V gene, CDR1 and CDR2 are SQVTM and ANQGSEA. V was cut back by 7 bases and J by 3 bases, leaving a gap of 13 bases between them. The CDR3 numbers 13 residues from cysteine through phenylalanine. Only the CDR3 DNA is retained, 39 bases long and in frame from the first base.

This sample stems from a study of beta chain features in type 1 diabetes (dated by TCRdb to the late 2010s). Background for the entire study: Mean age, gender distribution, total cell number and subset yield did not differ between patients and healthy donors. A total of roughly 99 million sorted cells were examined across all samples, and the number of cells per subset was strongly correlated with RNA yield. The study compared the TCRB repertoires of sorted circulating CD4+ T cell subsets in recently diagnosed type 1 diabetes patients with those in matched healthy donors. Whereas all 28 donors provided naive and central memory subsets, regulatory and stem cell-like memory subsets were isolated from just 8 patients and about 8 healthy donors.

Paper-wide results and their limitations: A moderate but significant shortening of TCRB CDR3 length was observed in type 1 diabetes patients in all four CD4+ subsets. At VDJ recombination sites, type 1 diabetes patients had fewer insertions and more deleted nucleotides, which implies abnormalities in thymic rearrangement. Only small numbers of individuals were included in the HLA sub-analyses, which left unresolved whether HLA type had any influence on TCRB rearrangement. Shorter templates might be favored by PCR, yet because patient and control samples were amplified and corrected together, any such skew would affect both groups equally. Because cDNA was sequenced instead of genomic DNA, activated cells with high expression could be over-represented, although the groups did not differ in activation or CD3 levels. Naive, central memory and regulatory TCRB repertoires appeared to be more alike among patients than among healthy donors.

The entire isolated RNA was reverse transcribed using the High Capacity cDNA Reverse Transcription Kit, and thus expressed TCRB transcripts were sequenced. Deep immunoSEQ sequencing was performed on naive, central memory and regulatory T cell samples, with an average of roughly 3.5 million total reads per sample. Sorted cells were lysed in RLT buffer, and RNA was extracted using DNase-treated RNeasy Micro or Mini kits according to cell number. To prevent cross-contamination, each cell subset was processed individually, whereas patient and healthy donor samples were processed jointly. Using the immunoSEQ multiplex PCR, TCRB sequences were amplified from cDNA into 87-bp fragments spanning the CDR3 region. The amplicons were sequenced using the Illumina HiSeq platform. As for how the authors treated the data: Synthetic template baselines were used to correct PCR bias computationally, reads within Hamming distance 2 were collapsed together, and singletons that could not be merged were discarded. By aligning reads against IMGT, V, D and J genes, CDR3 length, and insertions or deletions at six rearrangement sites were assigned. Within each subset, clonotype counts were normalized to sorted cell number, after which true diversity and Gini coefficients were computed with the tcR R package. The overlap coefficient, calculated on TCRB nucleotide sequences, was used to measure repertoire sharing. As a proxy for the pre-selection repertoire, out-of-frame TCRB sequences from naive cells were analyzed. Entries here come from immuneACCESS through TCRdb and include only in-frame sequences with V and J called. Some clones fail to appear in such tables; in the studies checked, an unresolved V gene covers under half of the shortfall, and the cause of the remainder is unknown. V and J calls and clone size are given by that table; D and trimming were obtained from the DNA. The sample table shows some 230,000 clones, and more than 9% are seen once. 0.03% to 0.04% of the sample belongs to the ten largest clones.

The rearranged segments are TRBV29-1 and TRBJ1-5, with the identity of the D gene unclear. Sequencing was carried out using naive CD4+ T cells from blood. Sample cell subset or site, as interpreted from the label and publication: true naive CD4+ T cells. The TCR originated in a woman under 30 in good health. The bases are TGCAGCGGGTCCCCGGGGATCAATCAGCCCCAGCATTTT. Translated, this is CSGSPGINQPQHF.